Below, one T cell receptor (beta chain) is given with its context. The CDR3 covers 16 residues. CDR1 and CDR2 (germline): KGHDR, SFDVKD. V gave up 4 bases and J gave up 4 bases; unmatched junction bases: 5. The record originates from a study of CD8 T cells in ankylosing spondylitis. TCRdb reprocessed the 5' RACE reads via MiXCR and lists one record per CDR3 protein. The repertoire consists of approximately 150,000 distinct CDR3 sequences, with approximately 48% occurring once and the leading ten covering around 15%. This receptor was taken from a male donor with ankylosing spondylitis. The V gene is TRBV24-1, the J gene TRBJ1-5, with TRBD1 identical over 11 bases. Sequencing was carried out using synovial fluid, either unsorted or a sorted T cell fraction (not recorded which). CDR3 loop: CATSDFGTGGNQPQHF. The CDR3 DNA follows: TGTGCCACCAGTGACTTCGGGACAGGGGGAAATCAGCCCCAGCATTTT.